Shown below are 30 T cell receptor beta chains from a single sample sequenced in a study of CD8+CD57+ T cells in acquired aplastic anemia. Profiling of TCR beta VDJ combinations and CDR3 sequences used genomic DNA as template. TCRdb fed the reads into MiXCR, producing one record per CDR3 protein. The sample carries 400,000 to 500,000 distinct CDR3 sequences, approximately 70% recorded once. The sample taken for sequencing was sorted CD4+, CD8+, or CD8+CD57+ T cells (not recorded which) from PBMCs. These receptors all come from a human donor in good health, serving as a control.

Many counts were recorded for this clonotype. V and J are TRBV16 and TRBJ1-4, with D possibly being TRBD1 (5 bases). V lost 4 bases, J lost 3 bases, and 15 bases lay in between. This CDR3 spans 16 amino acids. Germline values: CDR1 KGHSY, CDR2 FQNENV. This CDR3 is CASSLSGQGPNEKLFF. CDR3 nucleotides: TGTGCCAGCAGCCTCTCGGGGCAGGGCCCTAATGAAAAACTGTTTTTT.

This chain uses TRBV25-1 with TRBJ1-3; D unclear. Germline V gene data show CDR1 as MGHDK and CDR2 as SYGVNS. The CDR3 spans 15 residues. V lost 5 bases, J lost 4 bases, and 15 bases lay in between. The DNA of the CDR3 is TGTGCCAGCAGTCGAATCGCGATTCGAGGAAACACCATATATTTT. This gives the protein CASSRIAIRGNTIYF. Together with reference TRBV25-1 and TRBJ1-3, the CDR3 gives the full variable domain: EADIYQTPRYLVIGTGKKITLECSQTMGHDKMYWYQQDPGMELHLIHYSYGVNSTEKGDLSSESTVSRIRTEHFPLTLESARPSHTSQYLCASSRIAIRGNTIYFGEGSWLTVV.

The rearrangement links TRBV20-1 to TRBJ2-7, with D tentatively TRBD1 or TRBD2 (5 bases each). Per germline, CDR1 DFQATT and CDR2 SNEGSKA (reference sequence). The CDR3 runs 13 residues. CDR3 protein: CSVFHGRGEKQYF. CDR3 DNA: TGCAGCGTTTTCCACGGCAGAGGGGAGAAGCAGTACTTC.

The genes are TRBV7-2 and TRBJ1-5; D is perhaps TRBD1 (5 bases). V shed 4 bases and J shed 4 bases, with 11 bases lying between them. Germline V lookup: CDR1 SGHTA, CDR2 FQGNSA. CDR3 length equals 14 residues. CDR3 DNA: TGTGCCAGCAGCTCCCAGGGCACAAATCAGCCCCAGCATTTT. This sequence encodes CASSSQGTNQPQHF.

This clonotype was picked up many times. The chain carries TRBV2 and TRBJ2-5; D is uncertain. CDR1 SNHLY and CDR2 FYNNEI come from the germline V gene. Trimming removed 1 base from V and 8 bases from J, with 5 bases in between. The CDR3 length is 11 residues. CDR3 sequence reads: CASSEEGTQYF. In DNA form, the CDR3 reads TGTGCCAGCAGTGAAGAGGGAACCCAGTACTTC.

Concerning this clonotype: The germline gene is not matched at one end of the junction; a read error may be the cause. V gene TRBV7-9 combines with J gene TRBJ1-1, with unresolved D. Germline assignment: CDR1 SEHNR and CDR2 FQNEAQ (reference sequence). The length of the CDR3 is 14 residues. CDR3 in DNA: TGTGCCAGCAGCTTAGGTCATTGGAACCCGGAAGCTGTCTTT. Translating gives CASSLGHWNPEAVF.

The chain has TRBV5-1 and TRBJ1-2, with D possibly TRBD1 on 5 matching bases. V was cut by 0 bases and J by 8 bases, with 29 bases left in between. CDR3 length equals 19 residues. Germline V gene data show CDR1 as SGHRS and CDR2 as YFSETQ. The CDR3 region is CASSLEPANTGGVYTGYTF. The CDR3 nucleotides read TGCGCCAGCAGCTTGGAACCAGCGAACACCGGGGGGGTCTACACGGGCTACACCTTC. Supplemented by reference TRBV5-1 and TRBJ1-2, the full variable domain reads KAGVTQTPRYLIKTRGQQVTLSCSPISGHRSVSWYQQTPGQGLQFLFEYFSETQRNKGNFPGRFSGRQFSNSRSEMNVSTLELGDSALYLCASSLEPANTGGVYTGYTFGSGTRLTVV.

The CDR3 protein is CATSSIHLSNQPQHF. CDR3 coding DNA: TGTGCCACCAGCAGTATTCACCTTAGCAATCAGCCCCAGCATTTT. This chain connects TRBV15 to TRBJ1-5; no clear D gene. The germline CDR1 and CDR2 sequences are LNHNV and YYDKDF (reference sequence). V dropped 3 bases and J dropped 0 bases, with 9 bases sitting between them. This CDR3 has 15 amino acids.

This CDR3 reads CASNCPAGGGYTF. The CDR3 DNA sequence: TGCGCCAGCAACTGTCCCGCAGGGGGAGGCTACACCTTC. This chain joins TRBV5-1 and TRBJ1-2, with 7 bases that match TRBD1. This CDR3 has 13 amino acids. Germline CDR1 is SGHRS and CDR2 is YFSETQ. J lost 8 bases, V lost 6 bases, and 10 bases had no gene match.

Comment on this clonotype: A much larger clone is a single base away; this may be a read error. The chain is built from TRBV3-2 and TRBJ2-6; TRBD1, the table's D call, lacks a check against the DNA. TRBV3-2 is termed a pseudogene. CDR3 length equals 15 residues. Here the CDR3 reads CASSQQGAGAIVLTF. Here the CDR3 DNA reads TGTGCCAGCAGCCAACAGGGTGCTGGGGCCATCGTCCTGACTTTC.

V usage is TRBV2 and J usage is TRBJ2-3, with 8 bases fitting TRBD2. V trimming: 4 bases; J trimming: 5 bases; junction bases outside the gene matches: 11. The CDR3 is made up of 16 amino acids. Germline lookup yields CDR1 SNHLY and CDR2 FYNNEI. As DNA, the CDR3 is TGTGCCAGCAGTGCCGAAGCGGGGGCGGTTGTAGATACGCAGTATTTT. This codes for CASSAEAGAVVDTQYF.

This clonotype was detected only once. The CDR3 does not close with the conserved phenylalanine or tryptophan, likely indicating a read error. The DNA is omitted, as the CDR3 cannot be located on it reliably, and the CDR3 follows TCRdb's listing. This rearrangement joins TRBV19 to TRBJ1-5. Germline CDR1 and CDR2: LNHDA and SQIVND (reference sequence). The CDR3 spans 14 residues, counting both ends. The CDR3 loop reads CASSIAEIDQPKLC.

As for this clonotype: One end of the junction is discordant with germline, which a read error may explain. This chain links TRBV7-2 with TRBJ1-2; perhaps TRBD1 as D (6 bases). The CDR3 loop spans 14 amino acids. The germline V gene encodes CDR1 SGHTA and CDR2 FQGNSA. The chain's CDR3 is CASSYEGGDTEAFF. The CDR3 DNA sequence: TGTGCCAGCAGCTACGAGGGGGGTGACACTGAAGCTTTCTTC.

The rearrangement uses TRBV20-1 and TRBJ2-7; D remains unclear. Germline loops: CDR1 DFQATT, CDR2 SNEGSKA (reference sequence). The germline V and J ends were trimmed by 5 bases and 2 bases, with 16 bases remaining between them. The CDR3 has 14 residues. The CDR3 spells CSAPTSGRTYEQYF. CDR3 in DNA: TGCAGTGCTCCAACATCCGGGCGGACCTACGAGCAGTACTTC.

CDR3 sequence: CASSFETTNYGYTF. The CDR3 nucleotides read TGTGCCAGCAGCTTCGAGACCACTAACTATGGCTACACCTTC. V usage is TRBV5-5 and J usage is TRBJ1-2; D ambiguous. The CDR3 is made up of 14 amino acids. V was pared by 2 bases and J by 0 bases, with 8 bases between. Germline V gives CDR1 SGHKS, CDR2 YYEKEE (reference sequence).

The V and J genes are TRBV12-3 or TRBV12-4 and TRBJ1-4; D gene ambiguous. This CDR3 comprises 12 residues. V was trimmed by 5 bases and J by 7 bases, leaving 8 bases between them. The CDR3: CASSTGGEKLFF. The CDR3 DNA is TGTGCCAGCAGTACTGGTGGTGAAAAACTGTTTTTT.

At least ten counts were recorded for this clonotype. This chain uses TRBV14 with TRBJ1-1; TRBD1 agrees at 12 bases. The V gene end was trimmed by 4 bases and the J gene end by 5 bases; junction bases not matched to a gene: 8. The CDR3 consists of 16 residues. Per the germline V gene, CDR1 is SGHDN and CDR2 is FVKESK. The DNA of the CDR3 is TGTGCCAGCAGCCTCCGCGGGACAGGGGGCGATACTGAAGCTTTCTTT. It yields the protein CASSLRGTGGDTEAFF.

About this clonotype: A read error is likely, as this CDR3 ends without the conserved phenylalanine or tryptophan. Because the CDR3's place on the DNA is in doubt, the DNA is left out and the CDR3 is given as listed by TCRdb. V usage is TRBV2 and J usage is TRBJ1-1; the D segment call TRBD1 is taken from the table without a DNA check. The CDR3 numbers 13 amino acids, ends counted. CDR1 is SNHLY, CDR2 FYNNEI, per germline. The CDR3 sequence: CASRRHRDNEGYT.

This clonotype was counted only a few times. The chain joins TRBV9 to TRBJ2-7; maybe TRBD2 (5 bases). CDR1 is SGDLS, CDR2 YYNGEE, per germline. V shed 5 bases and J shed 1 base, with 10 bases lying between them. The CDR3 consists of 13 residues. CDR3 protein: CASRSEDSYEQYF. In DNA, the CDR3 is TGTGCCAGCAGGTCGGAGGATTCCTACGAGCAGTACTTC.

This rearrangement joins TRBV19 to TRBJ2-6; 8 bases line up with TRBD1. Germline V gene data show CDR1 as LNHDA and CDR2 as SQIVND (reference sequence). The CDR3 sequence is 21 residues long. Trimming at V came to 4 bases and at J to 4 bases, leaving 21 bases not matched to a gene. CDR3: CASSRGQVREALTHGANVLTF. CDR3 in DNA: TGTGCCAGTAGTAGGGGACAGGTCCGTGAGGCACTAACTCACGGGGCCAACGTCCTGACTTTC.

A remark on this clonotype: A junction end diverges from the germline sequence, so it may reflect a read error. The V call is TRBV5-5, the J call TRBJ1-2; perhaps TRBD1 as D (6 bases). The CDR3 runs 15 residues. CDR1 is SGHKS, CDR2 YYEKEE, per germline (reference sequence). The CDR3: CASSLEGGSNYGYTF. The CDR3 nucleotides are TGCGCCAGCAGCTTGGAGGGGGGCTCCAACTATGGCTACACCTTC. Using reference TRBV5-5 and TRBJ1-2 for the parts outside the CDR3, the full variable domain is DAGVTQSPTHLIKTRGQQVTLRCSPISGHKSVSWYQQVLGQGPQFIFQYYEKEERGRGNFPDRFSARQFPNYSSELNVNALLLGDSALYLCASSLEGGSNYGYTFGSGTRLTVV.

This clonotype came up a few times. The chain joins TRBV10-3 to TRBJ1-2; TRBD1 might be the D (5 bases). The CDR3 totals 16 residues. From germline, CDR1 is ENHRY and CDR2 SYGVKD. CDR3 amino acids: CAVSESGADPNYGYTF. DNA of the CDR3: TGTGCTGTCAGTGAGAGCGGGGCGGATCCCAACTATGGCTACACCTTC.

Note on this clonotype: Possible read error: a much larger clone is one base away. V and J are TRBV9 and TRBJ1-2; no firm D call. CDR1 and CDR2 (germline): SGDLS, YYNGEE. The CDR3 extends over 14 amino acids. CDR3 loop: CASSVVGGNCGYTF. The CDR3 DNA is TGTGCCAGCAGCGTAGTCGGAGGAAACTGTGGCTACACCTTC.

With respect to this clonotype: A read error may account for a junction end that differs from germline. The chain couples TRBV19 to TRBJ2-2; D may match TRBD1 or TRBD2 (5 bases each). CDR3 size: 15 residues. Germline CDR1 and CDR2: LNHDA and SQIVND (reference sequence). As DNA, the CDR3 is TGTGCCAGTAGTAGCCAGGGTACCCCCACCGGGGAGCTGTTTTTC. Its protein is CASSSQGTPTGELFF. Based on the CDR3 plus reference TRBV19 and TRBJ2-2, the full variable domain is DGGITQSPKYLFRKEGQNVTLSCEQNLNHDAMYWYRQDPGQGLRLIYYSQIVNDFQKGDIAEGYSVSREKKESFPLTVTSAQKNPTAFYLCASSSQGTPTGELFFGEGSRLTVL.

The gene calls are TRBV15 and TRBJ1-2; D not certain. V lost 1 base to trimming and J lost 6 bases, with 9 bases between them. The CDR3 has 13 residues. Germline V gene sequence: CDR1 LNHNV, CDR2 YYDKDF (reference sequence). The CDR3 loop reads CATSRAPVDGYTF. CDR3 nucleotide sequence: TGTGCCACCAGCAGAGCACCAGTTGATGGCTACACCTTC.

This clonotype was counted many times. The chain joins TRBV7-8 to TRBJ2-2, with 10 bases matching TRBD1. This CDR3 is 15 amino acids long. V lost 3 bases to trimming and J lost 7 bases; unmatched junction nucleotides: 5. Germline lookup yields CDR1 SGHVS and CDR2 FQNEAQ. CDR3 sequence (DNA): TGTGCCAGCAGCTTCGACAGGGGGCGTATCGGGGAGCTGTTTTTT. Its protein product is CASSFDRGRIGELFF.

In regard to this clonotype: This CDR3 fails to terminate in the conserved phenylalanine or tryptophan, so it likely reflects a read error. This chain connects TRBV10-3 to TRBJ1-1; a possible D gene is TRBD1 (5 bases). Trimming left V 9 bases short and J 2 bases short, with 13 bases between. The germline CDR1 and CDR2 sequences are ENHRY and SYGVKD. The CDR3 spans 13 residues. The CDR3 DNA is TGTGCCATGCGCGCAGGGAGCAACACTGAAGCTTTCCTT. Protein product: CAMRAGSNTEAFL.

This clonotype has more than one count but fewer than ten. V and J are TRBV6-1 and TRBJ2-7; 7 bases map to TRBD1. Per germline, CDR1 MNHNS and CDR2 SASEGT. The V segment lost 5 bases and the J segment 5 bases; nucleotides outside the gene matches: 9. The CDR3 runs 14 residues. The CDR3 DNA is TGTGCCAGCAGTCGACAGGGATCTTCGGACGAGCAGTACTTC. Protein product: CASSRQGSSDEQYF.

The V call is TRBV7-3, the J call TRBJ2-1; 10 nucleotides line up with TRBD2. Germline assignment: CDR1 SGHTA and CDR2 FQGTGA. CDR3 length: 19 residues. V lost 5 bases and J lost 8; bases outside the gene matches: 21. The CDR3 DNA sequence: TGTGCCAGCAGCGTCATGGGACGGGGCGAGCGGGAGGGCCTCTATGAGCAGTTCTTC. This codes for CASSVMGRGEREGLYEQFF.

The gene calls are TRBV19 and TRBJ2-6, with 10 bases fitting TRBD1. The CDR3 sequence is 18 residues long. V was pared by 9 bases and J by 17 bases, with 28 bases of the junction left unmatched. In germline, CDR1 is LNHDA, CDR2 SQIVND (reference sequence). CDR3 coding DNA: TGTGCCAGCAGCCCCGCGGGACAGGGGACGGCTGAAGCTATCGTTGTGACTTTC. Translating gives CASSPAGQGTAEAIVVTF.